The clone carrying this TCR beta chain has a count of ten or more. TCR beta libraries were made by quantitative 5'-RACE with molecular barcodes. MiXCR was run by TCRdb on the 5' RACE reads, yielding one entry per CDR3 protein. This table holds roughly 120,000 distinct CDR3 sequences, 12% to 15% found once. This sample is drawn from a study of CD8 T cells in ankylosing spondylitis. The CDR3 length is 15 residues. Germline V gene lookup returns CDR1 MNHEY and CDR2 SVGEGT. The ends lost 7 bases at V and 0 bases at J; junction bases unmatched: 8. The chain carries TRBV6-2 or TRBV6-3 and TRBJ2-7; 8 positions agree with TRBD1. The clonotype was recovered from a female donor with ankylosing spondylitis or in good health (not recorded which). What was sequenced was blood, either unsorted or a sorted T cell fraction (not recorded which). This chain's CDR3 is CASTLRQGSSYEQYF. CDR3 nucleotides: TGTGCCAGCACCCTACGACAGGGGTCCTCCTACGAGCAGTACTTC.